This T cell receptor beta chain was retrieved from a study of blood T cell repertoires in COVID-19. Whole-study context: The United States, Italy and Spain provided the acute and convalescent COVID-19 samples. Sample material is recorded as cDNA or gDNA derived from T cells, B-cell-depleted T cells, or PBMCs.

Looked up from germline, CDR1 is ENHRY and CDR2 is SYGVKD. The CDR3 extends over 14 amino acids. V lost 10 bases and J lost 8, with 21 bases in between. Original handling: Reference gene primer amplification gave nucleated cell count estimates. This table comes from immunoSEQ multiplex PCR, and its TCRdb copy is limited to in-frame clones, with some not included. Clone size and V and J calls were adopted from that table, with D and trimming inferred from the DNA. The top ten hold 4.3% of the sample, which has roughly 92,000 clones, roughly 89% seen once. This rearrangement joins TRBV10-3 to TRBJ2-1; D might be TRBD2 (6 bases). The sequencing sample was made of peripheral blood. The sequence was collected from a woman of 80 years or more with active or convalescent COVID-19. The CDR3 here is CATKSGTDIDEQFF. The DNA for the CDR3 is TGTGCCACGAAATCAGGGACTGATATCGATGAGCAGTTCTTC.